These 31 T cell receptor beta chains came from one sample sequenced in a study of shared clonotypes between healthy human individuals. The method was immunoSEQ multiplex PCR; TCRdb's version includes in-frame clones alone and lacks a portion of them. The sample records about 1.5 million clones, 95% to 99% being singletons. Sequencing was performed on naive CD4+ T cells sorted from blood. The subset was: CD45RA+ positively selected. These receptors originate from a young man in good health.

The chain couples TRBV5-1 to TRBJ1-5; 7 bases map to TRBD1. The germline CDR1 and CDR2 sequences are SGHRS and YFSETQ. The CDR3 consists of 13 residues. V shed 0 bases, J shed 7 bases, and the junction held 1 base outside the gene matches. In DNA, the CDR3 is TGCGCCAGCAGCTTGGGACAGGGCCAGCCCCAGCATTTT. Translated: CASSLGQGQPQHF.

The chain employs TRBV9 and TRBJ1-4; TRBD1 aligns across 8 bases. CDR1 is SGDLS, CDR2 YYNGEE, per germline. With V trimmed by 0 bases and J by 8 bases, 12 bases remained unmatched. This CDR3 has 17 residues. The CDR3 here is CASSVAPAGQGDEKLFF. CDR3 nucleotide sequence: TGTGCCAGCAGCGTAGCCCCCGCCGGACAGGGTGACGAAAAACTGTTTTTT.

The chain links TRBV28 to TRBJ1-5; possible D gene TRBD1, 6 bases. V was trimmed by 2 bases and J by 4 bases, leaving 15 bases between them. Per the germline V gene, CDR1 is MDHEN and CDR2 is SYDVKM. The CDR3 covers 16 residues. CDR3 DNA: TGTGCCAGCAGTTTAGGGGCAGGGGTGGGAAATCAGCCCCAGCATTTT. Its protein is CASSLGAGVGNQPQHF.

Only one count was recorded for this clone. Other DNA sequences in the sample encode the same CDR3. The chain recombines TRBV5-8 with TRBJ2-7; D not resolved. CDR1 and CDR2 (germline): SGHTS, YDEGEE. The CDR3 is 14 residues long. Trimming removed 0 bases from V and 0 bases from J, with 7 bases in between. The CDR3 is CASSLGLVSYEQYF. In nucleotides, the CDR3 is TGTGCCAGCAGCTTGGGACTGGTCTCCTACGAGCAGTACTTC.

The chain employs TRBV27 and TRBJ2-7; 10 bases are shared with TRBD2. Germline-derived CDR1 and CDR2 are MNHEY and SMNVEV (reference sequence). The CDR3 contains 17 residues. Trimming removed 3 bases from V and 5 bases from J; junction bases left unmatched: 13. The CDR3: CASSFLSSLAGDDEQYF. Here the CDR3 DNA reads TGTGCCAGCAGTTTTCTCTCTAGTCTAGCGGGAGACGACGAGCAGTACTTC.

The V gene is TRBV25-1, the J gene TRBJ2-7; D is perhaps TRBD2 (6 bases). This CDR3 has 13 amino acids. CDR1 is MGHDK and CDR2 is SYGVNS in the germline V gene. V lost 7 bases to trimming and J lost 0 bases, with 10 bases between them. The CDR3 is CASTVTSSYEQYF. CDR3 bases: TGTGCCAGCACCGTGACTAGCTCCTACGAGCAGTACTTC.

This chain uses TRBV5-1 with TRBJ2-5; either TRBD1 or TRBD2 may fit D (5 bases each). This CDR3 spans 13 amino acids. V lost 1 base and J lost 5, with 9 bases in between. Germline CDR1 SGHRS, CDR2 YFSETQ. The chain's CDR3 is CASSLPGSETQYF. In DNA, the CDR3 is TGCGCCAGCAGCTTGCCAGGGAGCGAGACCCAGTACTTC.

This clone was recorded only once. The CDR3 spells CSVRDRAPEAFF. The CDR3 DNA reads TGCAGCGTCCGGGACAGGGCTCCTGAAGCTTTCTTT. The chain carries TRBV29-1 and TRBJ1-1; 9 nucleotides align to TRBD1. The CDR3 contains 12 residues. The germline CDR1 and CDR2 sequences are SQVTM and ANQGSEA. Germline trimming cut 6 bases from V and 6 bases from J; bases unmatched to any gene: 5.

Concerning this clone: The identical CDR3 is also encoded by other nucleotide sequences in the sample. V and J are TRBV5-1 and TRBJ2-5; no definite D call. Germline assignment: CDR1 SGHRS and CDR2 YFSETQ. This CDR3 spans 11 amino acids. V was pared by 4 bases and J by 5 bases, with 6 bases between. CDR3 in DNA: TGCGCCAGCAGCCTCGAGGAGACCCAGTACTTC. This sequence encodes CASSLEETQYF.

The chain couples TRBV9 to TRBJ2-1; possible D gene TRBD2, 5 bases. The CDR3 is 16 amino acids. Germline lookup yields CDR1 SGDLS and CDR2 YYNGEE. Trimming removed 0 bases at V and 0 bases at J, with 10 bases between. CDR3 nucleotide sequence: TGTGCCAGCAGCGTAGAAGGCGGGTTCTCCTACAATGAGCAGTTCTTC. Its translation: CASSVEGGFSYNEQFF.

J is TRBJ1-4 and V is TRBV2; D unresolved. This CDR3 has 14 amino acids. V lost 4 bases and J lost 1, with 7 bases in between. The germline V gene encodes CDR1 SNHLY and CDR2 FYNNEI. This CDR3 is CASSVTGTNEKLFF. CDR3 sequence (DNA): TGTGCCAGCAGTGTGACGGGAACTAATGAAAAACTGTTTTTT. The whole variable domain, remainder taken from reference TRBV2 and TRBJ1-4, is EPEVTQTPSHQVTQMGQEVILRCVPISNHLYFYWYRQILGQKVEFLVSFYNNEISEKSEIFDDQFSVERPDGSNFTLKIRSTKLEDSAMYFCASSVTGTNEKLFFGSGTQLSVL.

This chain joins TRBV9 and TRBJ2-2; the match to TRBD1 covers 9 bases. Germline V gene data show CDR1 as SGDLS and CDR2 as YYNGEE. J lost 7 bases, V lost 3 bases, and 10 bases had no gene match. The CDR3 consists of 16 residues. The CDR3 protein is CASSAPWGQGFGELFF. The CDR3, as DNA: TGTGCCAGCAGCGCCCCCTGGGGACAGGGATTCGGGGAGCTGTTTTTT.

The rearrangement joins TRBV11-2 to TRBJ2-3, with a tentative D call TRBD1 (5 bases). Trimming shortened V by 3 bases and J by 2 bases, and 15 bases separated the two germline ends. CDR1 is SGHAT, CDR2 FQNNGV, per germline. The CDR3 length is 16 residues. The CDR3 here is CASSFKTARSTDTQYF. The CDR3 DNA is TGTGCCAGCAGCTTCAAGACAGCCCGTTCCACAGATACGCAGTATTTT. Based on the CDR3 plus reference TRBV11-2 and TRBJ2-3, the full variable domain is EAGVAQSPRYKIIEKRQSVAFWCNPISGHATLYWYQQILGQGPKLLIQFQNNGVVDDSQLPKDRFSAERLKGVDSTLKIQPAKLEDSAVYLCASSFKTARSTDTQYFGPGTRLTVL.

The chain employs TRBV28 and TRBJ2-6; D perhaps matches TRBD1 (5 bases). The CDR3 totals 17 residues. The V gene's germline CDR1 is MDHEN and CDR2 SYDVKM. The V and J ends lost 3 bases and 0 bases respectively, with 12 bases between them. The CDR3 DNA is TGTGCCAGCAGTTTTGGTGGGGCAGGCTCTGGGGCCAACGTCCTGACTTTC. It translates to CASSFGGAGSGANVLTF.

The J gene is TRBJ2-7, the V gene TRBV5-4; 9 bases map to TRBD2. Per the germline V gene, CDR1 is SGHNT and CDR2 is YYREEE (reference sequence). The CDR3 consists of 17 residues. Trimming at V came to 3 bases and at J to 4 bases, leaving 14 bases not matched to a gene. The CDR3 coding sequence is TGTGCCAGCAGCTCTAGTCGGGGAAGCGGGAGGCTATACGAGCAGTACTTC. Amino acid sequence: CASSSSRGSGRLYEQYF.

The chain is built from TRBV19 and TRBJ2-1, with D possibly matching TRBD1 (5 bases). Between the trimmed V and J ends, which lost 6 bases and 8 bases, there was a span of 11 bases. The CDR3 totals 12 residues. Per the germline V gene, CDR1 is LNHDA and CDR2 is SQIVND (reference sequence). CDR3 loop: CASRAWGDEQFF. Here the CDR3 DNA reads TGTGCCAGTAGGGCGTGGGGCGATGAGCAGTTCTTC.

The V call is TRBV10-2, the J call TRBJ1-1; D unresolved. Germline V gene sequence: CDR1 WSHSY, CDR2 SAAADI. This CDR3 is built from 13 residues. The V and J ends lost 4 bases and 0 bases respectively, with 6 bases between them. CDR3 in amino acids: CASSGALNTEAFF. As DNA, the CDR3 is TGCGCCAGCAGTGGAGCCCTGAACACTGAAGCTTTCTTT.

On this clone itself: The same CDR3 is also encoded by other DNA sequences in this sample. CDR3 sequence reads: CASSLGVSSYEQYF. The DNA for the CDR3 is TGCGCCAGCAGCTTGGGGGTAAGCTCCTACGAGCAGTACTTC. This chain uses TRBV5-1 with TRBJ2-7, with D unresolved. Germline V CDR1 and CDR2: SGHRS, YFSETQ. The V gene lost 0 bases and the J gene lost 0 bases, with 7 bases spanning the gap. CDR3 size: 14 residues.

This rearrangement joins TRBV4-1 to TRBJ2-7; TRBD2 agrees at 13 bases. Germline CDR1 MGHRA, CDR2 YSYEKL. V shed 4 bases and J 3 bases; nucleotides not matched to a gene: 3. The CDR3 covers 15 residues. As DNA, the CDR3 is TGCGCCAGCAGCCTTCGACTAGCGGGAGGCTACGAGCAGTACTTC. Its translation is CASSLRLAGGYEQYF.

V and J are TRBV10-3 and TRBJ1-2; D not certain. This CDR3 comprises 12 residues. Germline V lookup: CDR1 ENHRY, CDR2 SYGVKD. The V and J ends lost 8 bases and 6 bases respectively, with 13 bases between them. The chain's CDR3 is CAIADAGDGYTF. The DNA for the CDR3 is TGTGCCATCGCCGACGCAGGCGATGGCTACACCTTC.

The chain is built from TRBV28 and TRBJ2-7; 11 bases match TRBD2. Germline CDR1 reads MDHEN; CDR2 reads SYDVKM. With V trimmed by 6 bases and J by 7 bases, 17 bases remained unmatched. This CDR3 region has 17 residues. The CDR3 region has the DNA TGTGCCAGCAGGACCAAGACTAGCGGGACTCCCCCTTGGGAGCAGTACTTC. As protein: CASRTKTSGTPPWEQYF. The whole variable domain, remainder taken from reference TRBV28 and TRBJ2-7, is DVKVTQSSRYLVKRTGEKVFLECVQDMDHENMFWYRQDPGLGLRLIYFSYDVKMKEKGDIPEGYSVSREKKERFSLILESASTNQTSMYLCASRTKTSGTPPWEQYFGPGTRLTVT.

This sequence joins TRBV18 and TRBJ1-1, with TRBD1 identical over 8 bases. V gave up 3 bases and J gave up 1 base; unmatched junction bases: 4. Germline CDR1 reads KGHSH; CDR2 reads LQKENI. The CDR3 is 15 amino acids. The CDR3 region has the DNA TGTGCCAGCTCACCTCCCGGGACAGGGAACACTGAAGCTTTCTTT. Residues: CASSPPGTGNTEAFF.

This chain joins TRBV5-1 and TRBJ2-1; 7 nucleotides agree with TRBD1. Germline values: CDR1 SGHRS, CDR2 YFSETQ. Trimming cost V 4 bases and J 5 bases; bases outside gene matches: 15. CDR3 length equals 17 residues. The CDR3 region is CASSRKIGQETDNEQFF. The CDR3 DNA reads TGCGCCAGCAGCCGGAAAATAGGACAGGAGACAGACAATGAGCAGTTCTTC.

The genes are TRBV5-1 and TRBJ1-1, with 9 bases that match TRBD1. The CDR3 has 17 residues. Germline lookup yields CDR1 SGHRS and CDR2 YFSETQ. Trimming at V came to 1 base and at J to 4 bases, leaving 11 bases not matched to a gene. CDR3 protein: CASSLSDRGRIVTEAFF. In nucleotides, the CDR3 is TGCGCCAGCAGCTTGAGTGACAGGGGGAGGATTGTCACTGAAGCTTTCTTT.

The CDR3 is CASSARPGTSGNTIYF. In DNA form, the CDR3 reads TGTGCCAGCAGCGCCCGCCCGGGTACCTCTGGAAACACCATATATTTT. The rearrangement uses TRBV9 and TRBJ1-3; no definite D call. Germline V CDR1 and CDR2: SGDLS, YYNGEE. The CDR3 is made up of 16 amino acids. V was pared by 3 bases and J by 0 bases, with 13 bases between. Together with reference TRBV9 and TRBJ1-3, the CDR3 gives the full variable domain: DSGVTQTPKHLITATGQRVTLRCSPRSGDLSVYWYQQSLDQGLQFLIQYYNGEERAKGNILERFSAQQFPDLHSELNLSSLELGDSALYFCASSARPGTSGNTIYFGEGSWLTVV.

The chain recombines TRBV5-1 with TRBJ2-7; 7 positions match TRBD1. Germline CDR1 SGHRS, CDR2 YFSETQ. V gave up 2 bases and J gave up 3 bases; unmatched junction bases: 2. This CDR3 spans 13 amino acids. CDR3 bases: TGCGCCAGCAGCTTTACAGGGGACTACGAGCAGTACTTC. Amino acids: CASSFTGDYEQYF.

The rearrangement links TRBV12-2 to TRBJ2-5. TRBV12-2 is a documented pseudogene. This CDR3 spans 19 amino acids. The CDR3 loop reads CASRLANGVEGGGGETQYF. Here the CDR3 DNA reads TGTGCAAGTCGCTTAGCGAATGGGGTGGAGGGTGGAGGGGGAGAGACCCAGTACTTC.

The V call is TRBV7-2, the J call TRBJ2-1, with D perhaps matching TRBD1 or TRBD2 (5 bases each). This CDR3 is 12 amino acids long. Between the trimmed V and J ends, which lost 5 bases and 15 bases, there was a span of 17 bases. CDR1 and CDR2 from the germline V gene are SGHTA and FQGNSA. The CDR3 here is CASSSSRDQGFF. Here the CDR3 DNA reads TGTGCCAGCAGCAGCAGCCGGGACCAAGGGTTCTTC.

The gene calls are TRBV9 and TRBJ2-1; possibly TRBD2 for D (5 bases). V was clipped by 3 bases and J by 9 bases, with 19 bases between them. Germline assignment: CDR1 SGDLS and CDR2 YYNGEE. The CDR3 loop spans 15 amino acids. CDR3 protein: CASSAEAGSIGEQFF. Written as DNA, the CDR3 is TGTGCCAGCAGCGCCGAGGCGGGTAGCATAGGTGAGCAGTTCTTC.

The gene calls are TRBV28 and TRBJ1-5; D gene unclear. In germline, CDR1 is MDHEN, CDR2 SYDVKM. The CDR3 runs 13 residues. V lost 6 bases to trimming and J lost 5 bases, with 11 bases between them. CDR3 sequence (DNA): TGTGCCAGCAGGTTTCTGGGTTATCAGCCCCAGCATTTT. It encodes CASRFLGYQPQHF.

The chain carries TRBV5-1 and TRBJ2-5; TRBD1 matches at 7 bases. CDR3 length equals 13 residues. Looked up from germline, CDR1 is SGHRS and CDR2 is YFSETQ. With 2 bases clipped from V and 6 bases from J, the junction kept 4 bases outside the gene matches. The CDR3 sequence: CASSLGQDKTQYF. Here the CDR3 DNA reads TGCGCCAGCAGCTTAGGACAGGACAAGACCCAGTACTTC.